This T cell receptor (beta chain) is from a study of blood T cell repertoires in COVID-19. Background on the study: From T cells, B-cell-depleted T cells, or PBMCs came the material, which was cDNA or gDNA.

V shed 4 bases and J shed 0 bases, with 16 bases lying between them. CDR1 is SGHTA and CDR2 is FQGNSA in the germline V gene. This CDR3 comprises 17 residues. Per the authors' pipeline: Using reference gene primer amplification, nucleated cell counts were estimated. The data were produced by immunoSEQ multiplex PCR, yet TCRdb's version contains in-frame clones alone and is incomplete. V and J calls and clone size are given by that table; D and trimming were obtained from the DNA. The repertoire holds hundreds of thousands of clones, approximately 88% seen once, with roughly 6.8% in the top ten. During active infection, Seattle patients enrolled and were then monitored through disease.

This sequence joins TRBV7-2 and TRBJ1-5, with a weak D call TRBD1 (6 bases). This clonotype originated in a woman aged 25 to 39 with COVID-19, enrolled during active disease. Sample: peripheral blood. CDR3 in amino acids: CASSSGKQGDSNQPQHF. The CDR3 DNA sequence: TGTGCCAGCAGCTCGGGGAAACAGGGAGATAGCAATCAGCCCCAGCATTTT.